These 13 T cell receptor beta chains were sequenced from one sample in a study of CD8+ T cells in alopecia areata. Following extraction, RNA underwent reverse transcription to cDNA, which served as the sequencing template. The assay was immunoSEQ multiplex PCR, and TCRdb's table has in-frame clones only and misses some. The sample has 130,000 to 150,000 clones; roughly 82% are singletons. The treatment: oral pan-JAK inhibitor, 5-10 mg twice daily. The sequenced sample was CD8+ T cells sorted from blood, obtained at week 4, from a patient treated with tofacitinib. The receptors were gathered from a human donor with alopecia areata.

This clone was recorded once. The chain links TRBV4-1 to TRBJ1-2; TRBD1 agrees at 7 bases. Germline values: CDR1 MGHRA, CDR2 YSYEKL. J lost 3 bases, V lost 4 bases, and 11 bases had no gene match. The length of the CDR3 is 16 residues. This chain's CDR3 is CASSRGRSGGDYGYTF. CDR3 nucleotide sequence: TGCGCCAGCAGCCGCGGTCGGTCAGGGGGAGACTATGGCTACACCTTC.

This clone was detected once. J is TRBJ2-5 and V is TRBV5-5; 8 bases are shared with TRBD2. Germline CDR1 SGHKS, CDR2 YYEKEE (reference sequence). CDR3 length equals 15 residues. The trim removed 4 bases at V and 2 bases at J, leaving 7 bases unmatched. The CDR3, as DNA: TGTGCCAGCAGCCCGATCGGGAGGGAGCAAGAGACCCAGTACTTC. Amino acid sequence: CASSPIGREQETQYF. The full variable domain, its missing parts supplied by reference TRBV5-5 and TRBJ2-5, is DAGVTQSPTHLIKTRGQQVTLRCSPISGHKSVSWYQQVLGQGPQFIFQYYEKEERGRGNFPDRFSARQFPNYSSELNVNALLLGDSALYLCASSPIGREQETQYFGPGTRLLVL.

The gene calls are TRBV10-3 and TRBJ2-1; weak D call: TRBD1 (5 bases). CDR3 size: 13 residues. Germline CDR1 is ENHRY and CDR2 is SYGVKD. Trimming left V 5 bases short and J 6 bases short, with 11 bases between. The CDR3 DNA reads as TGTGCCATCAGTCCAACAGGCATCAATGAGCAGTTCTTC. Its protein is CAISPTGINEQFF.

The chain combines TRBV27 with TRBJ2-1, with TRBD2 identical over 7 bases. The V gene end was trimmed by 5 bases and the J gene end by 2 bases; junction bases not matched to a gene: 6. The germline gives CDR1 MNHEY, CDR2 SMNVEV (reference sequence). This CDR3 region has 15 residues. CDR3 bases: TGTGCCAGCAGTCGACTAGCCCCGGCCTACAATGAGCAGTTCTTC. Amino acids: CASSRLAPAYNEQFF.

Ten or more counts support this clone. The chain uses TRBV19 and TRBJ2-1, with 7 bases fitting TRBD2. There are 14 residues in the CDR3. V lost 3 bases to trimming and J lost 3 bases; unmatched junction nucleotides: 2. The germline CDR1 and CDR2 sequences are LNHDA and SQIVND (reference sequence). In DNA, the CDR3 is TGTGCCAGTAGTATCGGCGGGGGCTACAATGAGCAGTTCTTC. This encodes CASSIGGGYNEQFF.

This rearrangement joins TRBV29-1 to TRBJ1-1; D call uncertain. The CDR3 has 13 amino acids. CDR1 and CDR2 from the germline V gene are SQVTM and ANQGSEA. Trimming pared 3 bases from V and 0 bases from J, leaving 8 bases between. This CDR3 reads CSVEPGLNTEAFF. The CDR3 region has the DNA TGCAGCGTTGAGCCGGGGTTGAACACTGAAGCTTTCTTT.

V gene TRBV2 combines with J gene TRBJ2-3; TRBD2 aligns across 13 bases. After removal of 7 bases from V and 4 bases from J, the junction contained 5 bases not matched to a gene. Per germline, CDR1 SNHLY and CDR2 FYNNEI. There are 15 residues in the CDR3. Written as DNA, the CDR3 is TGTGCCAGCACCCTACTAGCGGGGGGGCCAGATACGCAGTATTTT. Protein: CASTLLAGGPDTQYF.

A note on this clone: The junction departs from the called germline gene at one end, perhaps through a read error. The chain uses TRBV7-9 and TRBJ1-4; 8 nucleotides align to TRBD1. CDR1 SEHNR and CDR2 FQNEAQ come from the germline V gene (reference sequence). The CDR3 loop spans 13 amino acids. CDR3 region: CASRGLTNEKLFF. The CDR3 nucleotides read TGTGCGAGCAGGGGGCTCACTAATGAAAAACTGTTTTTT.

This clone was found a few times. The chain employs TRBV27 and TRBJ2-5; 9 bases are a match to TRBD1. Matching the DNA end better, TRBJ2-7 makes the J call doubtful. This CDR3 has 14 amino acids. CDR1 and CDR2 (germline): MNHEY, SMNVEV (reference sequence). The CDR3 DNA is TGTGCCAGCAGTTTATCGACAGGGGGGTACGAGCAGTACTTC. Protein sequence: CASSLSTGGYEQYF.

A single count supports this clone. V and J are TRBV14 and TRBJ2-5, with 8 bases that match TRBD1. Trimming at V came to 5 bases and at J to 4 bases, leaving 12 bases not matched to a gene. The germline V gene encodes CDR1 SGHDN and CDR2 FVKESK. The CDR3 covers 16 residues. The CDR3: CASSGIPGQVLETQYF. CDR3 nucleotide sequence: TGTGCCAGCAGCGGAATACCGGGACAGGTATTAGAGACCCAGTACTTC.

This clone appeared a few times. The chain couples TRBV10-3 to TRBJ2-1; no clear D gene. Trimming took off 0 bases at V and 3 bases at J, with 12 bases between the two ends. The CDR3 spans 16 residues. The germline CDR1 and CDR2 sequences are ENHRY and SYGVKD. The CDR3: CAISESGQAFYNEQFF. The CDR3 nucleotides read TGTGCCATCAGTGAGTCGGGTCAGGCGTTCTACAATGAGCAGTTCTTC.

The genes are TRBV7-9 and TRBJ2-7; 12 positions agree with TRBD1. From germline, CDR1 is SEHNR and CDR2 FQNEAQ (reference sequence). J gave up 3 bases and V 8 bases, and 2 bases lay outside the gene matches. This CDR3 has 13 amino acids. CDR3 nucleotide sequence: TGTGCCAGCGGGACAGGGGGCGACTACGAGCAGTACTTC. Translating gives CASGTGGDYEQYF.

This sequence joins TRBV28 and TRBJ2-1; TRBD2 is a possible D gene (6 bases). The CDR3 has 15 amino acids. V shed 4 bases and J shed 4 bases, with 14 bases lying between them. CDR1 is MDHEN, CDR2 SYDVKM, per germline. The chain's CDR3 is CASSSGSGPYNEQFF. The CDR3, as DNA: TGTGCCAGCAGTTCCGGTAGCGGCCCTTACAATGAGCAGTTCTTC.